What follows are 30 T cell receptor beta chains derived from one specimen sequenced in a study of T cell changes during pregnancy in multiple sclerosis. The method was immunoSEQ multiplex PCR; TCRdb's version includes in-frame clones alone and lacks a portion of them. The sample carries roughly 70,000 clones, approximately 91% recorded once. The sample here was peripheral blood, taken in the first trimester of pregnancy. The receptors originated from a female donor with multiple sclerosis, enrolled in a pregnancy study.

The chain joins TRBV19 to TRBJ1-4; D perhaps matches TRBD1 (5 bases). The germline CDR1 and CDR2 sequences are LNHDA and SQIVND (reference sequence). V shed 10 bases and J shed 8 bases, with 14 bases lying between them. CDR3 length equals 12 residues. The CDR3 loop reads CATEGEGEKLFF. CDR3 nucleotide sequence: TGTGCCACCGAAGGGGAGGGAGAAAAACTGTTTTTT.

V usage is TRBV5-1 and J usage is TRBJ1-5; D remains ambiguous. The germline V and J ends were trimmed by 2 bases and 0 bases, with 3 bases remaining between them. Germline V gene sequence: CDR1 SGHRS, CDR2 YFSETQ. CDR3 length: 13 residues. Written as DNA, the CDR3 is TGCGCCAGCAGCTTATATAGCAATCAGCCCCAGCATTTT. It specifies CASSLYSNQPQHF.

CDR3 amino acids: CASSQTRDSTYEQYF. The DNA for the CDR3 is TGTGCCAGCTCACAAACCCGGGACAGCACCTACGAGCAGTACTTC. The rearrangement uses TRBV18 and TRBJ2-7, with 7 bases identical to TRBD1. V lost 4 bases, J lost 2 bases, and 8 bases stayed unmatched. Germline CDR1 KGHSH, CDR2 LQKENI. The length of the CDR3 is 15 residues. Full variable domain (rest looked up from reference TRBV18 and TRBJ2-7): NAGVMQNPRHLVRRRGQEARLRCSPMKGHSHVYWYRQLPEEGLKFMVYLQKENIIDESGMPKERFSAEFPKEGPSILRIQQVVRGDSAAYFCASSQTRDSTYEQYFGPGTRLTVT.

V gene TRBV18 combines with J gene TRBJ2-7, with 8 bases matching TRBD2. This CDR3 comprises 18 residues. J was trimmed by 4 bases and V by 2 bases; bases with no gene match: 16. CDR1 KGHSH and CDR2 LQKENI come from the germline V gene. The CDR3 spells CASSPIVTNGRVEYEQYF. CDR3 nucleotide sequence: TGTGCCAGCTCACCAATCGTGACTAACGGGAGGGTCGAGTACGAGCAGTACTTC.

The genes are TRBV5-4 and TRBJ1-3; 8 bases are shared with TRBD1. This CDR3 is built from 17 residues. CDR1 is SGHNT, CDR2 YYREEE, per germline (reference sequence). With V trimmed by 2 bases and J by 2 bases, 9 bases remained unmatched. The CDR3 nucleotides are TGTGCCAGCAGCTTTGGGACAGGCCTTTTTACTGGAAACACCATATATTTT. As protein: CASSFGTGLFTGNTIYF.

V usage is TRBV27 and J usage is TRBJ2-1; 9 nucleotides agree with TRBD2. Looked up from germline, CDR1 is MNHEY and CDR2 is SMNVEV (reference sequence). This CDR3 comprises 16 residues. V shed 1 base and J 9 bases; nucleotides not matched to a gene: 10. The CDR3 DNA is TGTGCCAGCAGTTTATTTGCGGGAGGGAAATCCGGTGAGCAGTTCTTC. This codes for CASSLFAGGKSGEQFF.

The CDR3 loop reads CASSTPDRGGTEAFF. Written as DNA, the CDR3 is TGTGCCAGCAGCACCCCGGACAGGGGGGGCACTGAAGCTTTCTTT. The V and J genes are TRBV2 and TRBJ1-1; 10 bases agree with TRBD1. The CDR3 has 15 amino acids. Germline lookup yields CDR1 SNHLY and CDR2 FYNNEI. V was clipped by 6 bases and J by 4 bases; unmatched bases: 8. The whole variable domain, remainder taken from reference TRBV2 and TRBJ1-1, is EPEVTQTPSHQVTQMGQEVILRCVPISNHLYFYWYRQILGQKVEFLVSFYNNEISEKSEIFDDQFSVERPDGSNFTLKIRSTKLEDSAMYFCASSTPDRGGTEAFFGQGTRLTVV.

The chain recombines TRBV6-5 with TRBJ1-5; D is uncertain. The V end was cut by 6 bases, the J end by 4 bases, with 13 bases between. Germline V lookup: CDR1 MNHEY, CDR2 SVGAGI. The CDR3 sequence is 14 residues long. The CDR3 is CASSRRGSNQPQHF. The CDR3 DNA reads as TGTGCCAGCAGCCGGAGAGGGAGTAATCAGCCCCAGCATTTT.

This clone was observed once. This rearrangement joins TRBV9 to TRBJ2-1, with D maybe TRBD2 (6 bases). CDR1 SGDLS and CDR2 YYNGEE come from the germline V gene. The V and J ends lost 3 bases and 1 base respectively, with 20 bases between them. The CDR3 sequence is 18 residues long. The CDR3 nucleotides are TGTGCCAGCAGCGCGGATCCCGGGACTCCAGTGTCCTACAATGAGCAGTTCTTC. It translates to CASSADPGTPVSYNEQFF.

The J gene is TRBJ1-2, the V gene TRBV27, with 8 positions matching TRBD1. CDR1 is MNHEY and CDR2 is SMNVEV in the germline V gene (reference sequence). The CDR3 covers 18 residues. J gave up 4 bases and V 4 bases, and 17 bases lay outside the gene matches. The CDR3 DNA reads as TGTGCCAGCAGTTCCCGTGAAGGTATAGGACAGGGCGGCTATGGCTACACCTTC. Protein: CASSSREGIGQGGYGYTF.

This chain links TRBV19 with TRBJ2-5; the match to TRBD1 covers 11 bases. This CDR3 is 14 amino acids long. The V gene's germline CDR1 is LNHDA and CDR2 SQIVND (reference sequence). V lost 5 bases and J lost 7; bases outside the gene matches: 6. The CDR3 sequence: CASSEGQGVGTQYF. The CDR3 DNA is TGTGCCAGTAGTGAGGGACAGGGGGTGGGGACCCAGTACTTC.

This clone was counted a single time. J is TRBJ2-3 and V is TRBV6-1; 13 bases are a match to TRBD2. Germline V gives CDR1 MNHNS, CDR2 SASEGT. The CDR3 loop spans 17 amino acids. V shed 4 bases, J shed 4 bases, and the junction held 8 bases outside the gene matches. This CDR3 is CASSATSGRAGADTQYF. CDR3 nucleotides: TGTGCCAGCAGTGCAACTAGCGGGAGGGCCGGGGCAGATACGCAGTATTTT.

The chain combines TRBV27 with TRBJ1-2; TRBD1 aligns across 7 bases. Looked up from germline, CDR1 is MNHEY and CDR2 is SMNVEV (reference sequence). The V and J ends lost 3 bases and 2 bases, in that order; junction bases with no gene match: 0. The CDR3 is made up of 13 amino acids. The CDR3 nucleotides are TGTGCCAGCAGTTTGACAGGGAACTATGGCTACACCTTC. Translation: CASSLTGNYGYTF.

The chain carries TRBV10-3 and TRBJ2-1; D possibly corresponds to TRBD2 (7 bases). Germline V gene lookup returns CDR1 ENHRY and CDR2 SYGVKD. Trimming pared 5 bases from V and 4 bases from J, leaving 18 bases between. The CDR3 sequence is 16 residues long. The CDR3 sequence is CAISPIGGQGYNEQFF. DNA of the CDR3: TGTGCCATCAGTCCTATCGGGGGGCAGGGTTACAATGAGCAGTTCTTC.

The CDR3 here is CASSLFGSRGQETQYF. The CDR3, as DNA: TGTGCCAGCAGCCTATTCGGGAGCCGGGGCCAAGAGACCCAGTACTTC. The J gene is TRBJ2-5, the V gene TRBV11-2; possible D gene TRBD2, 6 bases. In germline, CDR1 is SGHAT, CDR2 FQNNGV. The CDR3 has 16 amino acids. Deletions cut 5 bases from V and 1 base from J, with 17 bases between.

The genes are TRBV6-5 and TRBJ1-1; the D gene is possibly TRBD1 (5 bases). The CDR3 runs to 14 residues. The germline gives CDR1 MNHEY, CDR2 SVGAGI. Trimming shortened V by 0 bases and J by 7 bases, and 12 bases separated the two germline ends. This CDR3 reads CASSYSAGEDEAFF. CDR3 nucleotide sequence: TGTGCCAGCAGTTACTCGGCGGGGGAGGATGAAGCTTTCTTT.

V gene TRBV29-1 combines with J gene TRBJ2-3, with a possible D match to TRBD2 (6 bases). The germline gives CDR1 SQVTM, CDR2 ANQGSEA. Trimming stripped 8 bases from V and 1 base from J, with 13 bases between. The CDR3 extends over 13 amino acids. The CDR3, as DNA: TGCAGCAACCGGGACTTGGGCACAGATACGCAGTATTTT. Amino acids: CSNRDLGTDTQYF.

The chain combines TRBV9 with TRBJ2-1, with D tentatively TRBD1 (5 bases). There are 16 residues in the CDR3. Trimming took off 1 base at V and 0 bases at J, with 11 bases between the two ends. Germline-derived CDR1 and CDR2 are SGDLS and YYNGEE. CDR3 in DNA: TGTGCCAGCAGCGTAAGTGGGGCAAGCTCCTACAATGAGCAGTTCTTC. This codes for CASSVSGASSYNEQFF.

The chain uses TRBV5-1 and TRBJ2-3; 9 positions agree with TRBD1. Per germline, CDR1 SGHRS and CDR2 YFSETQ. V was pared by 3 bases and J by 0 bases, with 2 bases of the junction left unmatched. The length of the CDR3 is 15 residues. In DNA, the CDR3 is TGCGCCAGCAGCTCGGGACAGGGTAGCACAGATACGCAGTATTTT. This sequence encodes CASSSGQGSTDTQYF.

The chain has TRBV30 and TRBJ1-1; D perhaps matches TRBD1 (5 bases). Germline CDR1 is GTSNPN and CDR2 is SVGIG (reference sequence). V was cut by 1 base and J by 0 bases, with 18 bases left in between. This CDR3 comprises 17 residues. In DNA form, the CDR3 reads TGTGCCTGGAGTGAATTGGGAGTATGGGGGGTGAACACTGAAGCTTTCTTT. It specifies CAWSELGVWGVNTEAFF. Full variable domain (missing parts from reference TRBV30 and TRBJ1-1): SQTIHQWPATLVQPVGSPLSLECTVEGTSNPNLYWYRQAAGRGLQLLFYSVGIGQISSEVPQNLSASRPQDRQFILSSKKLLLSDSGFYLCAWSELGVWGVNTEAFFGQGTRLTVV.

The CDR3 spells CASRDQTGPGKEAFF. The CDR3 nucleotides read TGTGCCAGCAGAGACCAGACAGGGCCCGGCAAGGAAGCTTTCTTT. This sequence joins TRBV5-4 and TRBJ1-1, with 7 bases lining up with TRBD1. CDR1 and CDR2 (germline): SGHNT, YYREEE (reference sequence). The CDR3 has 15 residues. V trimming: 5 bases; J trimming: 8 bases; junction bases outside the gene matches: 15.

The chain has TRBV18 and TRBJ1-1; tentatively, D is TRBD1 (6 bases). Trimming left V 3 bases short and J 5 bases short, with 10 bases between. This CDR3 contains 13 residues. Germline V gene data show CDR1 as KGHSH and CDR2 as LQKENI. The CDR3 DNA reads TGTGCCAGCTCACCGCCTAGGGGGACTGAAGCTTTCTTT. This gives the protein CASSPPRGTEAFF.

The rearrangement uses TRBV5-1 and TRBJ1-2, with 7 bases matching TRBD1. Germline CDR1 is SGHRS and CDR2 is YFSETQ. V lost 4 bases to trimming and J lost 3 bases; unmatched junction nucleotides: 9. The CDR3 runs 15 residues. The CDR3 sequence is CASSVGPDRDYGYTF. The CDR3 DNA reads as TGCGCCAGCAGCGTGGGACCTGACAGGGACTATGGCTACACCTTC. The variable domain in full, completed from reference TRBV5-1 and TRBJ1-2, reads KAGVTQTPRYLIKTRGQQVTLSCSPISGHRSVSWYQQTPGQGLQFLFEYFSETQRNKGNFPGRFSGRQFSNSRSEMNVSTLELGDSALYLCASSVGPDRDYGYTFGSGTRLTVV.

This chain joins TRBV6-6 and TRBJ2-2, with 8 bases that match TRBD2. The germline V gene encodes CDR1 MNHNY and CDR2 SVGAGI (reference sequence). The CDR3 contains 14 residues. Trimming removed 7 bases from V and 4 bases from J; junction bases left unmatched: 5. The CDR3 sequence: CASTLAGSTGELFF. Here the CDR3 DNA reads TGTGCCAGCACTTTAGCGGGGAGCACCGGGGAGCTGTTTTTT.

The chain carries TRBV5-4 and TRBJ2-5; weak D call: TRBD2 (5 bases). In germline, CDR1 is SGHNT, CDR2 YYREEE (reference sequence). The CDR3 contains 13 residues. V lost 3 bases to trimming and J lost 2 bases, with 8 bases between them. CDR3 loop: CASSSGFQETQYF. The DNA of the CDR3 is TGTGCCAGCAGCTCGGGGTTTCAAGAGACCCAGTACTTC.

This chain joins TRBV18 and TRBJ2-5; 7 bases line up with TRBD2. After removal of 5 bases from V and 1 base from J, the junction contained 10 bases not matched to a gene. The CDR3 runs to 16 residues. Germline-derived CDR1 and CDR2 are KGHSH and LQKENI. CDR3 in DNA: TGTGCCAGCTCAACTGTAGCGGGCAACCTCCAAGAGACCCAGTACTTC. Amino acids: CASSTVAGNLQETQYF.

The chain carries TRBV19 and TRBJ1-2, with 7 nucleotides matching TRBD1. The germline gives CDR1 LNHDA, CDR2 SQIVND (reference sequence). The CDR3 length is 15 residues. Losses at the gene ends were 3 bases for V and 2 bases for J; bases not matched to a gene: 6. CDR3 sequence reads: CASSIRGVFNYGYTF. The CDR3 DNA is TGTGCCAGTAGTATCAGGGGGGTCTTCAACTATGGCTACACCTTC.

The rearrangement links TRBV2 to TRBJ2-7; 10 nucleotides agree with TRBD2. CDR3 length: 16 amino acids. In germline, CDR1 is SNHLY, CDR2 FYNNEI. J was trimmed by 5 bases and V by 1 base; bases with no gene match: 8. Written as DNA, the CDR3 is TGTGCCAGCAGTGAAGTGGCTAGCGGGAGTCGAGACGAGCAGTACTTC. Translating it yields CASSEVASGSRDEQYF. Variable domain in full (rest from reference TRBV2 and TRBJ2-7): EPEVTQTPSHQVTQMGQEVILRCVPISNHLYFYWYRQILGQKVEFLVSFYNNEISEKSEIFDDQFSVERPDGSNFTLKIRSTKLEDSAMYFCASSEVASGSRDEQYFGPGTRLTVT.

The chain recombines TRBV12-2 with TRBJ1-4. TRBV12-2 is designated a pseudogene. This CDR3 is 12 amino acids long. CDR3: CASRLPREKLFF. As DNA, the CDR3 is TGTGCAAGTCGCCTCCCGAGGGAAAAACTGTTTTTT.

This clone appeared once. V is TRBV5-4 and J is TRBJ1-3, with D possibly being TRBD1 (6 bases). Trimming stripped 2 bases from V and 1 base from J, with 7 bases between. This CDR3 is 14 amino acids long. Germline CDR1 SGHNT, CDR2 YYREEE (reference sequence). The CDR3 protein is CASSLTGSGNTIYF. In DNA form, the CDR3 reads TGTGCCAGCAGCTTAACAGGGTCTGGAAACACCATATATTTT.